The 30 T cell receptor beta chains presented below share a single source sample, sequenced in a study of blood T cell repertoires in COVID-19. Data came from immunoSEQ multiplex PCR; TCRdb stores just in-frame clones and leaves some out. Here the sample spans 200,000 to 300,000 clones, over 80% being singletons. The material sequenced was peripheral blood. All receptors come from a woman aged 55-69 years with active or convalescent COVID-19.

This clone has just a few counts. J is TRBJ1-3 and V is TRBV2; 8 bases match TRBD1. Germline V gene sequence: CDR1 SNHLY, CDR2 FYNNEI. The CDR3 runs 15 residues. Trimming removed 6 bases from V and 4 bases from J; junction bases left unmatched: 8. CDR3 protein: CASSVGQGEGNTIYF. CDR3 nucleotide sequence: TGTGCCAGCAGCGTTGGACAGGGTGAAGGAAACACCATATATTTT.

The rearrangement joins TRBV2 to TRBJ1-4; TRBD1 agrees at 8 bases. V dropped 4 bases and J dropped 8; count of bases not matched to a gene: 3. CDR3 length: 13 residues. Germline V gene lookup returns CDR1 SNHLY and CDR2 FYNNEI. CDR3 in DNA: TGTGCCAGCAGTGGAGGACAGGGCGAAAAACTGTTTTTT. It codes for CASSGGQGEKLFF.

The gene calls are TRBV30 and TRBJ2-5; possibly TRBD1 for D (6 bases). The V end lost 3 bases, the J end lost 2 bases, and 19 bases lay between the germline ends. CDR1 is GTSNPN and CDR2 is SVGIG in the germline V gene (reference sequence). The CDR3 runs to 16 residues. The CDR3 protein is CAWSVILRDTQETQYF. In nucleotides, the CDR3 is TGTGCCTGGAGCGTAATCCTCCGGGACACACAAGAGACCCAGTACTTC.

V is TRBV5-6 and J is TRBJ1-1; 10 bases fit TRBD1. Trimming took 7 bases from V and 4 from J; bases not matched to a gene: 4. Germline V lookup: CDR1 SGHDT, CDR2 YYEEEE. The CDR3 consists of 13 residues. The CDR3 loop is CASDRTGGTEAFF. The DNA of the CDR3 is TGTGCCAGCGATCGGACAGGGGGCACTGAAGCTTTCTTT.

CDR3 DNA: TGTGCCAGCAGTCTCAGGGTGAATGAGCAGTTCTTC. Amino acid sequence: CASSLRVNEQFF. The chain combines TRBV28 with TRBJ2-1; possible D gene TRBD1, 5 bases. The V gene lost 5 bases and the J gene lost 7 bases, with 9 bases spanning the gap. Per germline, CDR1 MDHEN and CDR2 SYDVKM. This CDR3 is built from 12 residues.

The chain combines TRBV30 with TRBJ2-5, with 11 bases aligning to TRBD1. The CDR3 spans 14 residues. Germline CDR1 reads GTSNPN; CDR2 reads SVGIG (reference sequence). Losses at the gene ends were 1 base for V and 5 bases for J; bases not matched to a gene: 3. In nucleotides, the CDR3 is TGTGCCTGGAGTGGGACAGGGGGCCGTGAGACCCAGTACTTC. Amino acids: CAWSGTGGRETQYF.

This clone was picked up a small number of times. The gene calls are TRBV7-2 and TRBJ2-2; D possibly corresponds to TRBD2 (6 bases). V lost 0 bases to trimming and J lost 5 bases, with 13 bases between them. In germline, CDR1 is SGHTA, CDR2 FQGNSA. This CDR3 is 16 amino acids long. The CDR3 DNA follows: TGTGCCAGCAGCTTAGCGGGGGGAGGAGGTACCGGGGAGCTGTTTTTT. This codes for CASSLAGGGGTGELFF.

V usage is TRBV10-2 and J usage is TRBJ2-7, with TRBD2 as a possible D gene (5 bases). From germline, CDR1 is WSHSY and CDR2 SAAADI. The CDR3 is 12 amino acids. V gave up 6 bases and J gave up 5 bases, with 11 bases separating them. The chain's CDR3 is CASSTSVNEQYF. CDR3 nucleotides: TGCGCCAGCAGCACTAGTGTCAACGAGCAGTACTTC.

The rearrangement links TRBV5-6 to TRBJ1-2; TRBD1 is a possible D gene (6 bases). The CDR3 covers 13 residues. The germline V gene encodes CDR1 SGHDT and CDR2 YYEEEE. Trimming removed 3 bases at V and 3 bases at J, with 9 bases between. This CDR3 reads CASSSTGYYGYTF. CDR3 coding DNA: TGTGCCAGCAGCTCGACAGGCTACTATGGCTACACCTTC.

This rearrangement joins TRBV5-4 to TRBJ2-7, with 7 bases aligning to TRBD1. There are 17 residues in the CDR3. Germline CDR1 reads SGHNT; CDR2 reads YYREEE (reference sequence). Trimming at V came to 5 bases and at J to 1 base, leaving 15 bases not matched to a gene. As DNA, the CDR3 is TGTGCCAGCAGTAGAGCAGGGCGAGGGGGCGCATCCTACGAGCAGTACGTC. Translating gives CASSRAGRGGASYEQYV.

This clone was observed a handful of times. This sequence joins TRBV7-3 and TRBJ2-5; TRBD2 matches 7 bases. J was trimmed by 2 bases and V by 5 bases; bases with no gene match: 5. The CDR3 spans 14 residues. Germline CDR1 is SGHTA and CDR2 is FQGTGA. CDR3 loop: CASSRSGLQETQYF. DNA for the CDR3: TGTGCCAGCAGCCGCTCGGGACTACAAGAGACCCAGTACTTC.

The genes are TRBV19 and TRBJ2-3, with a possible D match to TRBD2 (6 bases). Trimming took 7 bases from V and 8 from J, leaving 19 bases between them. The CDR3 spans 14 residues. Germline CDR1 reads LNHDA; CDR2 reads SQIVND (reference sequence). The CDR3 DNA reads TGTGCCAGTACAACTAGCTTATCGGTGGGTACGCAGTATTTT. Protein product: CASTTSLSVGTQYF.

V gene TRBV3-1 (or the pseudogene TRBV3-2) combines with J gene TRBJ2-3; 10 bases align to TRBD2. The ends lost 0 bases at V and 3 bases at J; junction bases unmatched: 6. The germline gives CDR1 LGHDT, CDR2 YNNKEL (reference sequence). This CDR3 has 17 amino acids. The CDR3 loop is CASSQDGLAGVTDTQYF. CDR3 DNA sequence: TGTGCCAGCAGCCAAGATGGGCTAGCGGGAGTTACAGATACGCAGTATTTT.

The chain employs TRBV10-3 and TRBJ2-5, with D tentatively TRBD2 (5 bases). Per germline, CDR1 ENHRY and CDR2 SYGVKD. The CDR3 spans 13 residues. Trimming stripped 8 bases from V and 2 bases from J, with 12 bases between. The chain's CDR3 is CAIQQRNQETQYF. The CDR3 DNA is TGTGCCATCCAACAGCGGAATCAAGAGACCCAGTACTTC.

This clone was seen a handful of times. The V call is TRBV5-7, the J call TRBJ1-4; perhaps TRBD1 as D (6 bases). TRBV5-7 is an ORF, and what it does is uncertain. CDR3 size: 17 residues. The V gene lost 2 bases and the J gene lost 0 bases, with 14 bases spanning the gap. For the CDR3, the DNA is TGTGCCAGCAGCTTTACGGACAGACAAGCAACTAATGAAAAACTGTTTTTT. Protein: CASSFTDRQATNEKLFF.

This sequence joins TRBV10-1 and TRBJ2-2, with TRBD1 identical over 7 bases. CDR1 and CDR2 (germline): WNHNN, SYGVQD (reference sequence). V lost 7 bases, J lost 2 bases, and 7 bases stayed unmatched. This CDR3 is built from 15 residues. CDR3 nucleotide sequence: TGCGCCAGCACTAAGACAGGGACAAACACCGGGGAGCTGTTTTTT. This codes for CASTKTGTNTGELFF.

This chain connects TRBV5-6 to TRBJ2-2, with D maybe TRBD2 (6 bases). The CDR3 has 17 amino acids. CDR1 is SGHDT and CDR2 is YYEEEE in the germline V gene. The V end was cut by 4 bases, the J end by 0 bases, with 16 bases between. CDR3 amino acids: CASSGDFFIPNTGELFF. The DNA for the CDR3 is TGTGCCAGCAGCGGGGACTTTTTTATCCCGAACACCGGGGAGCTGTTTTTT.

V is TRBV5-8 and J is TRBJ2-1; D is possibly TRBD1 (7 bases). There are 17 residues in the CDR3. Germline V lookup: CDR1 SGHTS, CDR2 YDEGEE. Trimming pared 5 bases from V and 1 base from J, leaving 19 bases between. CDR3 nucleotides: TGTGCCAGCAGTGTGAATGCGGGACAGTATTCCTACAATGAGCAGTTCTTC. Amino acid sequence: CASSVNAGQYSYNEQFF.

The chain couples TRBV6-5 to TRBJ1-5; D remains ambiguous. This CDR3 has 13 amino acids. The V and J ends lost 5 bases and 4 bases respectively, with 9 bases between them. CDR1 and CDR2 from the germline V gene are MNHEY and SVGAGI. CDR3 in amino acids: CASSKFLNQPQHF. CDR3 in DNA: TGTGCCAGCAGTAAATTTTTAAATCAGCCCCAGCATTTT.

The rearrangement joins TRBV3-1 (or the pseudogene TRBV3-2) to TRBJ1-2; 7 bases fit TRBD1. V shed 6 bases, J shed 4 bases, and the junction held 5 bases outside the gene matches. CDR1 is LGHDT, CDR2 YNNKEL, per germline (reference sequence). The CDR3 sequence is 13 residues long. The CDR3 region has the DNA TGTGCCAGCAGAAAGACAGGGACCTATGGCTACACCTTC. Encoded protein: CASRKTGTYGYTF.

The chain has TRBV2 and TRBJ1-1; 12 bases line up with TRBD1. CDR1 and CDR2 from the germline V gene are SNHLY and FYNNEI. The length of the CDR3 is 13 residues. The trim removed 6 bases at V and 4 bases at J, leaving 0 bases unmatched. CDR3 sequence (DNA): TGTGCCAGCAGGGGACAGGGGGCCACTGAAGCTTTCTTT. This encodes CASRGQGATEAFF. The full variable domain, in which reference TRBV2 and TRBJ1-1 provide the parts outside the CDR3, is EPEVTQTPSHQVTQMGQEVILRCVPISNHLYFYWYRQILGQKVEFLVSFYNNEISEKSEIFDDQFSVERPDGSNFTLKIRSTKLEDSAMYFCASRGQGATEAFFGQGTRLTVV.

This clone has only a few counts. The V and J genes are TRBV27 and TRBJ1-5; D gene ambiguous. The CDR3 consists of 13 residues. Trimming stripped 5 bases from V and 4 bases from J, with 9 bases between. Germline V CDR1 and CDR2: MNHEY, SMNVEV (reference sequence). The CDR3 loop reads CASSALANQPQHF. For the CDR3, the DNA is TGTGCCAGCAGTGCCCTCGCGAATCAGCCCCAGCATTTT.

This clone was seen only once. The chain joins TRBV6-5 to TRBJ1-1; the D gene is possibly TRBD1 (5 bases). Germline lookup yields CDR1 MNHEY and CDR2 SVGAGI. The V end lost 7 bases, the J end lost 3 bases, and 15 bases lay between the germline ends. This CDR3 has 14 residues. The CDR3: CASTQGAGYTEAFF. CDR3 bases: TGTGCCAGCACCCAAGGGGCGGGATACACTGAAGCTTTCTTT.

In DNA form, the CDR3 reads TGTGCCAGCAGCTTGGAGGACGGATTGGGGGGGCAGTTCTTC. Translation gives CASSLEDGLGGQFF. This chain joins TRBV5-4 and TRBJ2-1; maybe TRBD2 (6 bases). Between the trimmed V and J ends, which lost 0 bases and 12 bases, there was a span of 16 bases. Germline values: CDR1 SGHNT, CDR2 YYREEE (reference sequence). This CDR3 region has 14 residues.

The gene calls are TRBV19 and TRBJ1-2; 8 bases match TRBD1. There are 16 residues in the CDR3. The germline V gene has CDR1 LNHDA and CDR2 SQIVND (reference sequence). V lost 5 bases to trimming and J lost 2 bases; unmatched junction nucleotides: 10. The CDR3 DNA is TGTGCCAGTAGTGTGTCAGGGGGCTGGGAAAACTATGGCTACACCTTC. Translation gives CASSVSGGWENYGYTF.

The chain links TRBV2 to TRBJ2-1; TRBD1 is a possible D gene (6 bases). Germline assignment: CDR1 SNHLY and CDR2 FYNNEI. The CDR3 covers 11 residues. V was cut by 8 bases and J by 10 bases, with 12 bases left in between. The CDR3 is CASRWGTEQFF. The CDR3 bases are TGTGCCAGCCGGTGGGGGACAGAGCAGTTCTTC. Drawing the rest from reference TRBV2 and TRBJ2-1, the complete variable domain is EPEVTQTPSHQVTQMGQEVILRCVPISNHLYFYWYRQILGQKVEFLVSFYNNEISEKSEIFDDQFSVERPDGSNFTLKIRSTKLEDSAMYFCASRWGTEQFFGPGTRLTVL.

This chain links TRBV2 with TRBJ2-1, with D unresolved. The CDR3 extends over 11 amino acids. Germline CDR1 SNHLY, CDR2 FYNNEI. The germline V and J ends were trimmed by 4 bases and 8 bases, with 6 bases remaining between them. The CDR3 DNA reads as TGTGCCAGCAGTGTCGTAGATGAGCAGTTCTTC. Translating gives CASSVVDEQFF.

This CDR3 reads CASNSQVQVGDTEAFF. CDR3 bases: TGTGCCAGCAACTCCCAGGTACAGGTAGGGGACACTGAAGCTTTCTTT. The chain is built from TRBV7-2 and TRBJ1-1, with a possible D match to TRBD1 (5 bases). V was trimmed by 7 bases and J by 3 bases, leaving 21 bases between them. CDR3 length equals 16 residues. Germline V gene sequence: CDR1 SGHTA, CDR2 FQGNSA.

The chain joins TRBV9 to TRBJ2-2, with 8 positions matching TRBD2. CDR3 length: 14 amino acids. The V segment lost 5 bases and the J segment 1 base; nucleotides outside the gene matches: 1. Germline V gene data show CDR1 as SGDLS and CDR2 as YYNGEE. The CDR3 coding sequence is TGTGCCAGCAGGGCGGGAGGGAACACCGGGGAGCTGTTTTTT. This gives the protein CASRAGGNTGELFF. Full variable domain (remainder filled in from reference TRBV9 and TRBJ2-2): DSGVTQTPKHLITATGQRVTLRCSPRSGDLSVYWYQQSLDQGLQFLIQYYNGEERAKGNILERFSAQQFPDLHSELNLSSLELGDSALYFCASRAGGNTGELFFGEGSRLTVL.

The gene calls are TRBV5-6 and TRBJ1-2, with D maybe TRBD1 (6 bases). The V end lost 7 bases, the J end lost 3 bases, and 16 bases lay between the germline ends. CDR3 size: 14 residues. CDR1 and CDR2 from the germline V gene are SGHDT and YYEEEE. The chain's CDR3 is CASGPYREYYGYTF. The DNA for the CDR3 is TGTGCCAGCGGACCCTACAGGGAATACTATGGCTACACCTTC.